This T cell receptor (beta chain) was documented in a study of T cells in Graves' hyperthyroidism and ophthalmopathy. Calling Graves' hyperthyroidism stable meant ophthalmopathy did not progress within 18 months. Recently diagnosed hyperthyroidism of less than 2 months' duration affected patients aged 18 to 65. Lactation, pregnancy, other autoimmune disease or uncontrolled infection excluded patients. This clonotype was picked up a small number of times. The V end was cut by 0 bases, the J end by 7 bases, with 11 bases between. Germline V CDR1 and CDR2: SGDLS, YYNGEE. The CDR3 contains 13 residues. Amplification targeted TCR beta CDR3 regions from RNA transcripts. RT-PCR in the first round (using the HTBI primer set) targeted the TCR CDR3. Using its own MiXCR run on the multiplex PCR reads, TCRdb lists one record per CDR3 protein. The table includes roughly 700,000 distinct CDR3 sequences, about 14% detected once.

This TCR came from a young woman with Graves' hyperthyroidism. This chain connects TRBV9 to TRBJ2-7, with D unclear. Sequenced material: blood. The CDR3 DNA reads as TGTGCCAGCAGCGTAGATGGAGCGATGGAGCAGTACTTC. Amino acids: CASSVDGAMEQYF.